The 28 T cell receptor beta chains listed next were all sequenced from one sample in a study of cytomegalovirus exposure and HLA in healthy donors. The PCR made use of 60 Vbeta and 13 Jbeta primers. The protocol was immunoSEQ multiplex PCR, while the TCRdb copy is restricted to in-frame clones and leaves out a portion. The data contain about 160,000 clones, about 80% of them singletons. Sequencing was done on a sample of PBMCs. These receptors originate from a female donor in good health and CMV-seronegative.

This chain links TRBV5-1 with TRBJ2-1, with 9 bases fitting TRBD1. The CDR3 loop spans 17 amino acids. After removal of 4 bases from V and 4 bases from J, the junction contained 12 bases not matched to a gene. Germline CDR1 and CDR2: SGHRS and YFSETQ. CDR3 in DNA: TGCGCCAGCAGCGACGCCCAAGGGACAGGGTTTTACAATGAGCAGTTCTTC. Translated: CASSDAQGTGFYNEQFF.

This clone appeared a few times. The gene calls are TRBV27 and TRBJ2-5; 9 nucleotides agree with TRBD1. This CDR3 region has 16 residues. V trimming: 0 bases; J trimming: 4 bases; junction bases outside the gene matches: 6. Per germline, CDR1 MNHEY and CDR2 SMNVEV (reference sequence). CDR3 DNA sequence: TGTGCCAGCAGTTTATCGGGACAGGGTTTAGGAGAGACCCAGTACTTC. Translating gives CASSLSGQGLGETQYF.

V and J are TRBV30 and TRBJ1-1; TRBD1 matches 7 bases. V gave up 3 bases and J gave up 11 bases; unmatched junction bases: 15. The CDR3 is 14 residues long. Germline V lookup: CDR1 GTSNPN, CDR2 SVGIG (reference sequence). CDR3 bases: TGTGCCTGGAGATTCTCGCCAGGGGGGTCGGCCGCTTTCTTT. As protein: CAWRFSPGGSAAFF.

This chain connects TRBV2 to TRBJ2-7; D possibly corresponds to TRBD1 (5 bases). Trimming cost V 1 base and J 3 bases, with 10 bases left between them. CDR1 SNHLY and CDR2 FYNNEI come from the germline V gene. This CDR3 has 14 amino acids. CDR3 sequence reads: CASSEGVRVYEQYF. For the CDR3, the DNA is TGTGCCAGCAGTGAAGGGGTCAGGGTCTACGAGCAGTACTTC.

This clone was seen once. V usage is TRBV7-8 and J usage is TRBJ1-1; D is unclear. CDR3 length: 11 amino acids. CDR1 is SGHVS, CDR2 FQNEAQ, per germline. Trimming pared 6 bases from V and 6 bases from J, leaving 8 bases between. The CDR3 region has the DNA TGTGCCAGCAGGAGAGTAGCTGAAGCTTTCTTT. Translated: CASRRVAEAFF. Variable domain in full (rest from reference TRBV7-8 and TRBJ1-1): GAGVSQSPRYKVAKRGQDVALRCDPISGHVSLFWYQQALGQGPEFLTYFQNEAQLDKSGLPSDRFFAERPEGSVSTLKIQRTQQEDSAVYLCASRRVAEAFFGQGTRLTVV.

The CDR3 DNA reads TGTGCCAGTAGTACTCCTCCGGGACAGGGATTCGGCTACACCTTC. Translated: CASSTPPGQGFGYTF. The chain combines TRBV19 with TRBJ1-2; TRBD1 agrees at 9 bases. Germline-derived CDR1 and CDR2 are LNHDA and SQIVND (reference sequence). The CDR3 consists of 15 residues. V lost 4 bases, J lost 8 bases, and 11 bases stayed unmatched.

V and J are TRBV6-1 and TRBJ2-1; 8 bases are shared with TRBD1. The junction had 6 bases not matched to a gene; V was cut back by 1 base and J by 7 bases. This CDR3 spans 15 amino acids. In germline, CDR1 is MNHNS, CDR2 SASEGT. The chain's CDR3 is CASSEVPRDRNEQFF. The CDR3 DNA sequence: TGTGCCAGCAGTGAAGTGCCCCGGGACAGGAATGAGCAGTTCTTC.

CDR3 sequence: CASRASGVERQFF. The CDR3 DNA reads as TGTGCCAGCAGAGCTAGCGGGGTCGAAAGGCAGTTCTTC. The rearrangement uses TRBV7-6 and TRBJ2-1; TRBD2 agrees at 9 bases. From germline, CDR1 is SGHVS and CDR2 FNYEAQ. V lost 6 bases and J lost 12; bases outside the gene matches: 9. The CDR3 is 13 amino acids.

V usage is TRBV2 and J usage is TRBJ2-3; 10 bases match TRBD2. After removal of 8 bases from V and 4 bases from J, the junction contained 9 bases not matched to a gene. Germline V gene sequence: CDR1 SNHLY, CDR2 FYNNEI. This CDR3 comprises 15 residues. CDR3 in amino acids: CASDKAGGRSDTQYF. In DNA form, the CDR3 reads TGTGCCAGCGATAAAGCGGGGGGGCGATCAGATACGCAGTATTTT.

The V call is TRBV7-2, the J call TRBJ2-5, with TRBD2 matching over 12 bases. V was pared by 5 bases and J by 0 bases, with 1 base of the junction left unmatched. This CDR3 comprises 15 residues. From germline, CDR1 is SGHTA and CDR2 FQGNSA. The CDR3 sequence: CASSRTSGDQETQYF. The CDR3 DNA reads TGTGCCAGCAGCCGGACTAGCGGGGACCAAGAGACCCAGTACTTC.

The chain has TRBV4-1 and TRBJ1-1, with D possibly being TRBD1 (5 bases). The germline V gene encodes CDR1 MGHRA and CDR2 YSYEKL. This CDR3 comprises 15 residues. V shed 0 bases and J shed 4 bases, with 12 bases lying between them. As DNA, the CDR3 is TGCGCCAGCAGCCAAGATAATAGGGGAGGCACTGAAGCTTTCTTT. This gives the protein CASSQDNRGGTEAFF.

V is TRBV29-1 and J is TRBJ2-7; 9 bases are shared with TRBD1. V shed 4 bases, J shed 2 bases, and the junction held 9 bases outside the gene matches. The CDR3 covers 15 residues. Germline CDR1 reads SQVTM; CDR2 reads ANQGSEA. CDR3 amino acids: CSVALDRGNPYEQYF. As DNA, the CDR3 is TGCAGCGTTGCCCTGGACAGGGGAAATCCCTACGAGCAGTACTTC.

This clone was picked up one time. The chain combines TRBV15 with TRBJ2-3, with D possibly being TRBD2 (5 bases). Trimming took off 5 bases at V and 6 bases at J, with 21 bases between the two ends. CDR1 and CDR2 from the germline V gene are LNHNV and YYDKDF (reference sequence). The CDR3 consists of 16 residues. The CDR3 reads CATSAHWTSLGDTQYF. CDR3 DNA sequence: TGTGCCACCAGCGCCCACTGGACTTCCCTCGGTGATACGCAGTATTTT.

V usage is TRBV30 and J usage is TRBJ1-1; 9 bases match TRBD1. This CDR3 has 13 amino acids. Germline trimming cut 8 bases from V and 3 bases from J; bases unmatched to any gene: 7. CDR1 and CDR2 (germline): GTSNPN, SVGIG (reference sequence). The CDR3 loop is CAGRDRAYTEAFF. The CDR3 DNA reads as TGTGCCGGCCGGGACAGGGCCTACACTGAAGCTTTCTTT.

This CDR3 reads CASSTGTSGYNEQFF. The CDR3 nucleotides are TGTGCCAGCAGCACCGGGACTAGCGGATACAATGAGCAGTTCTTC. J is TRBJ2-1 and V is TRBV13; 11 positions agree with TRBD2. Germline lookup yields CDR1 PRHDT and CDR2 FYEKMQ (reference sequence). V gave up 5 bases and J gave up 4 bases; unmatched junction bases: 4. This CDR3 has 15 residues. Looking up the rest from reference TRBV13 and TRBJ2-1 gives the full variable domain: AAGVIQSPRHLIKEKRETATLKCYPIPRHDTVYWYQQGPGQDPQFLISFYEKMQSDKGSIPDRFSAQQFSDYHSELNMSSLELGDSALYFCASSTGTSGYNEQFFGPGTRLTVL.

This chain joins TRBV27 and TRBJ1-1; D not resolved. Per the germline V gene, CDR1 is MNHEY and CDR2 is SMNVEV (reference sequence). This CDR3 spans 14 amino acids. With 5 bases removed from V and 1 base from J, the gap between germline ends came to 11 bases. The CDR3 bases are TGTGCCAGCAGTCACGCGGAGGGGAACACTGAAGCTTTCTTT. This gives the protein CASSHAEGNTEAFF.

The CDR3 DNA reads as TGCGCCAGCAGCCAACAGGGGGTCGGGTATGGCTACACCTTC. Protein sequence: CASSQQGVGYGYTF. The gene calls are TRBV5-1 and TRBJ1-2; 8 nucleotides match TRBD1. V lost 4 bases and J lost 5; bases outside the gene matches: 7. From germline, CDR1 is SGHRS and CDR2 YFSETQ. The CDR3 is made up of 14 amino acids.

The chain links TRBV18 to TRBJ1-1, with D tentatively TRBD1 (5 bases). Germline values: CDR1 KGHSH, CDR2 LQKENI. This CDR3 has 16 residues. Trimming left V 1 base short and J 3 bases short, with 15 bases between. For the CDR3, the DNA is TGTGCCAGCTCACCACGAACGGGGGGAGAGTACACTGAAGCTTTCTTT. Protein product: CASSPRTGGEYTEAFF.

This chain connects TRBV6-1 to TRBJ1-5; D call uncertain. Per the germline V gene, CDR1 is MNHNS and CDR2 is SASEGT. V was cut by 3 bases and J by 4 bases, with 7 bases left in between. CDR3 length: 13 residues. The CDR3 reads CASSERQNQPQHF. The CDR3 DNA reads TGTGCCAGCAGTGAGAGGCAGAATCAGCCCCAGCATTTT.

CDR3 nucleotide sequence: TGTGCCAGCAGGGTAGCGGGAAAGAGCGAGACCCAGTACTTC. It is translated as CASRVAGKSETQYF. V gene TRBV7-3 combines with J gene TRBJ2-5; TRBD2 matches at 8 bases. Germline V gene data show CDR1 as SGHTA and CDR2 as FQGTGA. Trimming removed 6 bases from V and 5 bases from J; junction bases left unmatched: 8. This CDR3 contains 14 residues.

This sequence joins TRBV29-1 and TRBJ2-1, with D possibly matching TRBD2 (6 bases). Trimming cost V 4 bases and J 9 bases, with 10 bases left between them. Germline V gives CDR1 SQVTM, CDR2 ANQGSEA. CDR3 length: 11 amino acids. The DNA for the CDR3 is TGCAGCGTTGCGGGTAGCGGTGAGCAGTTCTTC. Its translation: CSVAGSGEQFF.

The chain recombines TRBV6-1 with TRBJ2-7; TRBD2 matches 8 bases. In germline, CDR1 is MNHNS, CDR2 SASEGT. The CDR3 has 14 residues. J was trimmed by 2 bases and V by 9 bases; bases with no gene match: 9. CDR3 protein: CASRPSGGAYEQYF. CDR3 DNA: TGTGCCAGTAGGCCGAGCGGGGGCGCCTACGAGCAGTACTTC.

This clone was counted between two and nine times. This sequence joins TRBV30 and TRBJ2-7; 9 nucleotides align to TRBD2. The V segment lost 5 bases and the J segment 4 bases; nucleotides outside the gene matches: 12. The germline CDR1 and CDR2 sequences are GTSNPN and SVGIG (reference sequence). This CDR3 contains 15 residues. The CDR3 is CAWGAGGPRGYEQYF. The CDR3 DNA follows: TGTGCCTGGGGGGCGGGGGGGCCGAGGGGATACGAGCAGTACTTC.

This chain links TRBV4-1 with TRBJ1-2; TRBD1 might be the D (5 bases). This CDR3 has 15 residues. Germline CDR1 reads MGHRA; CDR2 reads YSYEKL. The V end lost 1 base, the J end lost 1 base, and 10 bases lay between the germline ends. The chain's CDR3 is CASSQVEGINYGYTF. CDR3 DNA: TGCGCCAGCAGCCAAGTGGAGGGGATTAACTATGGCTACACCTTC.

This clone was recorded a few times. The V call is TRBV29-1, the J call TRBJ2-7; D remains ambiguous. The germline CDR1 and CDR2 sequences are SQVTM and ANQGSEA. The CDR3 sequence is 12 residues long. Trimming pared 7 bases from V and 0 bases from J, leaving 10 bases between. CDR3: CSALGRSYEQYF. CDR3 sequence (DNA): TGCAGCGCCTTGGGCCGCTCCTACGAGCAGTACTTC.

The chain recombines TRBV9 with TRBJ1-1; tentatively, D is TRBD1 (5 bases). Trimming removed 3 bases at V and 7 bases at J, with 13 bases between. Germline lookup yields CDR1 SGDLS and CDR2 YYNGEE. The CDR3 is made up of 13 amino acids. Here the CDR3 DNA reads TGTGCCAGCAGCGGGGGGGTAAACTATGAAGCTTTCTTT. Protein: CASSGGVNYEAFF.

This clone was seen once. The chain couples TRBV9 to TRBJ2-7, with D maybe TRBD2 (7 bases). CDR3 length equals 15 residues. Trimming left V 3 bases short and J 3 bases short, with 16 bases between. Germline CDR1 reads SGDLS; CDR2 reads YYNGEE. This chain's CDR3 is CASSEGGGPDYEQYF. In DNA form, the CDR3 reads TGTGCCAGCAGCGAGGGGGGGGGCCCGGACTACGAGCAGTACTTC.

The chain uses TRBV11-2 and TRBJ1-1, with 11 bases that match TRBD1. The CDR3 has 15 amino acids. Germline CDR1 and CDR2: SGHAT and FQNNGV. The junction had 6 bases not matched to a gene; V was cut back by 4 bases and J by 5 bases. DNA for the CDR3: TGTGCCAGCAGCTCAGGACAGGGGGCGAGTACTGAAGCTTTCTTT. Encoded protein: CASSSGQGASTEAFF.